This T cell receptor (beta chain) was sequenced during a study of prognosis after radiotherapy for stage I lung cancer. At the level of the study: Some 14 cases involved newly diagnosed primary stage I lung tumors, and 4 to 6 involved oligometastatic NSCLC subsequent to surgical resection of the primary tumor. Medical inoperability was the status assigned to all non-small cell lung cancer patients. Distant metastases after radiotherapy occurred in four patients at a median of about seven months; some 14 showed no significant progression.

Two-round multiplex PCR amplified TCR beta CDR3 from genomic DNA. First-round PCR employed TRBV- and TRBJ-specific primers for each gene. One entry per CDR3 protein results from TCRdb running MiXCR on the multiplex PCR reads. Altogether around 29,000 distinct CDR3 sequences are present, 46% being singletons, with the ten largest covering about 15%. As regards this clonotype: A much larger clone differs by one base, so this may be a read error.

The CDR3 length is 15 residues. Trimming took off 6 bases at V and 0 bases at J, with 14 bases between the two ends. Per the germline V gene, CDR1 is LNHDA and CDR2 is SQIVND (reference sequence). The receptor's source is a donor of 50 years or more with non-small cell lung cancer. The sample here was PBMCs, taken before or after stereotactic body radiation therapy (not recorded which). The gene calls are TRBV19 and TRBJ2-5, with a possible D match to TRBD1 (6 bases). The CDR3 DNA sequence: TGTGCCAGTAGGATGGGACATTCGGACCAAGAGACCCAGTACTTC. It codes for CASRMGHSDQETQYF.